This TCR beta chain was retrieved from a study of neurological immune-mediated disorders. By 5'RACE with 10-nucleotide random UMIs, the cDNA was made. Each sequencing run yielded over 190 million TCR-beta sequences from 15-18 subjects. TCRdb called the 5' RACE reads again in MiXCR, with one record for every CDR3 protein. The table records about 52,000 distinct CDR3 sequences, more than 3.5% of them present only once. A few counts support this clonotype. The CDR3 totals 13 residues. Trimming stripped 0 bases from V and 10 bases from J, with 12 bases between. Germline CDR1 LGHNA, CDR2 YNFKEQ. The TCR originated in a man in his sixties with multiple sclerosis. The chain combines TRBV4-2 with TRBJ1-1; no reliable D call. The specimen sequenced was PBMCs. The CDR3 reads CASSQDLAAGAFF. Written as DNA, the CDR3 is TGTGCCAGCAGCCAAGATTTGGCCGCAGGAGCTTTCTTT.